The rows below give T cell receptor beta chains drawn from one sample of a study of blood T cell repertoires in COVID-19. Repertoires were generated with immunoSEQ multiplex PCR, while TCRdb's copy carries only in-frame clones and drops some. The table has fewer than 120,000 clones, roughly 82% seen once. The sample comprised peripheral blood. The receptors derive from a woman aged 55-70 years with acute or convalescent COVID-19. CDR3s leave out the opening cysteine and the closing phenylalanine or tryptophan. Rows may omit the clone size; those that give it use once, few, many or a size class.

J,V,size,CDR3
TRBJ2-5,TRBV6-2/TRBV6-3,-,ASSSGTSGGYRQETQY
TRBJ2-7,TRBV28,-,ASSLTRAGYEQY
TRBJ2-6,TRBV5-1,once,ASSPGGVGSSGANVLT
TRBJ1-1,TRBV18,-,ASSPQPNTEAF
TRBJ2-1,TRBV4-3,-,ASSQDGQGEQF
TRBJ1-2,TRBV19,few,ASSIWTGDIANYGYT
TRBJ2-1,TRBV7-2,-,ASSLEGRGHNEQF
TRBJ2-5,TRBV5-8,-,ASSSGTGRKETQY
TRBJ2-4,TRBV3-1/TRBV3-2,-,ASSFPPGLAGGTVKY
TRBJ1-1,TRBV7-2,-,ASSLTGQNTEAF
TRBJ1-2,TRBV5-1,-,ASSGWDRNYGYT
TRBJ1-1,TRBV7-3,-,ASSLLGGTEAF
TRBJ1-5,TRBV4-2,once,ASSHVLQGNQPQH
TRBJ1-1,TRBV6-5,few,ASQTGRDEAF
TRBJ2-2,TRBV10-3,-,AISERGPNTGELF
TRBJ1-1,TRBV5-1,-,ASRAGVNTEAF
TRBJ2-7,TRBV4-2,-,ASSLEQRAYEQY
TRBJ1-4,TRBV12-3/TRBV12-4,-,ASSLGQFEKLF
TRBJ2-7,TRBV28,-,ASSPPGSYEQY
TRBJ1-4,TRBV6-2/TRBV6-3,-,ASSSRGIAAEKLF
TRBJ1-5,TRBV6-5,-,ASYSGGQPQH
TRBJ1-4,TRBV5-5,-,ASSFTGDFNEKLF
TRBJ2-5,TRBV30,few,AWSPGPGGTQY
TRBJ2-1,TRBV3-1/TRBV3-2,-,ASSRGTSGGYNEQF
TRBJ2-7,TRBV6-2/TRBV6-3,-,ASSYGEQMGQY
TRBJ2-5,TRBV2,few,ASSELAVQETQY
TRBJ1-5,TRBV19,-,ASSYRESQH
TRBJ2-3,TRBV4-3,once,ASSQDYRDRVKDTQY
TRBJ1-1,TRBV11-3,-,ASSQDRENTEAF
TRBJ1-2,TRBV14,-,ASSQDLRTGYGYT
TRBJ1-1,TRBV5-1,-,ASSLYRDRVAF
TRBJ1-5,TRBV28,-,ASSRIQGVQPQH
TRBJ1-5,TRBV6-6,-,ASSGGTGRGNPQH
TRBJ1-4,TRBV2,once,ASSELPGQGAVSEKLF
TRBJ1-5,TRBV7-9,-,ASSRGNQPQH
TRBJ1-2,TRBV7-9,-,ASSLAGDRAPNYGYT
TRBJ1-3,TRBV11-2,few,ASSLGRQVYSGNTIY
TRBJ2-3,TRBV2,-,ASSEGPSVTDTQY
TRBJ1-2,TRBV29-1,-,SDGQGLSYGYT
TRBJ1-3,TRBV4-1,-,ASSQGPLSGNTIY
TRBJ1-1,TRBV3-1/TRBV3-2,few,ASSQDPGTGAF
TRBJ1-2,TRBV19,-,ASSGTGQGQGGYT
TRBJ2-7,TRBV10-3,-,AISESGDEQY
TRBJ2-5,TRBV20-1,-,SARTSETQY
TRBJ1-2,TRBV14,-,ASSQDRGVGPTGGYGYT
TRBJ2-7,TRBV18,-,ASSGGRVSGTYEQY
TRBJ2-3,TRBV5-5,-,ASSPRARQSTDTQY
TRBJ1-2,TRBV19,-,ASSIGQGGGYT
TRBJ2-7,TRBV5-4,-,ASSLGRGGPYEQY
TRBJ1-6,TRBV4-2,-,ASSQEGMRVSYNSPLH
TRBJ2-2,TRBV11-2,-,ASSLVGQGAGELF
TRBJ1-4,TRBV19,few,ASRGQGVNEKLF
TRBJ2-5,TRBV18,-,ASSPPAGGETQY
TRBJ2-5,TRBV3-1/TRBV3-2,-,ASSLGLAGGGQETQY
TRBJ1-5,TRBV19,-,ASSVRGINQPQH
TRBJ1-5,TRBV6-5,few,ASSPYPRGNQPQH
TRBJ2-5,TRBV20-1,-,SGVAVETQY
TRBJ1-1,TRBV19,-,ASSMRDRVPFKAF
TRBJ1-1,TRBV30,-,AWTLVGGRSMNTEAF